The rows below give T cell receptor beta chains drawn from one sample of a study of CD8 T cells in ankylosing spondylitis. TCRdb reprocessed the 5' RACE reads via MiXCR and lists one record per CDR3 protein. The sample lists roughly 370,000 distinct CDR3 sequences, 20% to 25% occurring once. The specimen was blood, either unsorted or a sorted T cell fraction (not recorded which). The receptors stem from a male donor with ankylosing spondylitis. The CDR3 runs from the conserved cysteine through the conserved F or W. A D gene is named only where the DNA matches it firmly. Part of the rows lack a size; the others show once, few, many or a class for expanded clones.

d_call j_call clone_size v_call cdr3_aa cdr3_nt
TRBD2 TRBJ2-1 - TRBV2 CASRGSGRAQLF TGTGCCAGCAGGGGTAGCGGGAGGGCTCAACTCTTC
TRBD2 TRBJ2-1 - TRBV6-5 CASSYSTSGTGEQFF TGTGCCAGCAGTTACTCGACTAGCGGGACTGGTGAGCAGTTCTTC
- TRBJ2-1 - TRBV11-3 CASSWELSPREQFF TGTGCCAGCAGCTGGGAACTATCACCCAGGGAGCAGTTCTTC
- TRBJ2-1 - TRBV7-2 CASSPGRNSYNEQFF TGTGCCAGCAGCCCTGGACGGAACTCCTACAATGAGCAGTTCTTC
- TRBJ2-7 - TRBV7-9 CASSRTGTFAYEQYF TGTGCCAGCAGCAGAACCGGGACATTTGCCTACGAGCAGTACTTC
TRBD1 TRBJ2-1 many TRBV27 CASRPRGDRGYNEQFF TGTGCCAGCAGGCCACGGGGGGACAGGGGGTACAATGAGCAGTTCTTC
- TRBJ2-5 few TRBV29-1 CSVDQVTQYF TGCAGCGTTGATCAGGTGACCCAGTACTTC
- TRBJ2-3 few TRBV29-1 CSAGTSTDTQYF TGCAGCGCCGGGACATCGACAGATACGCAGTATTTT
TRBD2 TRBJ2-5 few TRBV20-1 CSARTWVGSGGETQYF TGCAGTGCTAGAACGTGGGTCGGGAGCGGGGGAGAGACCCAGTACTTC
TRBD2 TRBJ2-3 few TRBV7-3 CASSLPRGASGNTDTQYF TGTGCCAGCAGCTTACCCCGAGGGGCTAGCGGCAACACAGATACGCAGTATTTT
TRBD2 TRBJ2-5 few TRBV3-1 CASSHVSSGPRETQYF TGTGCCAGCAGCCATGTGTCTAGCGGGCCGCGGGAGACCCAGTACTTC
- TRBJ1-4 - TRBV7-9 CASSLSSTSNEKLFF TGTGCCAGCAGCCTCAGTTCCACATCTAATGAAAAACTGTTTTTT
- TRBJ1-5 - TRBV5-1 CASSLDAGQPQHF TGCGCCAGCAGCCTTGACGCAGGGCAGCCCCAGCATTTT
- TRBJ2-7 - TRBV6-2/TRBV6-3 CASSYSMGRNYEQYF TGTGCCAGCAGTTACTCGATGGGGAGGAACTACGAGCAGTACTTC
- TRBJ2-3 - TRBV7-9 CASSFRQGGADTQYF TGTGCCAGCAGCTTTCGGCAGGGGGGCGCAGATACGCAGTATTTT
- TRBJ2-3 - TRBV20-1 CSARVSTDTQYF TGCAGTGCTAGGGTGAGCACAGATACGCAGTATTTT
- TRBJ2-1 few TRBV4-2 CASSEEGSSYNEQFF TGTGCCAGCAGCGAGGAGGGAAGCTCCTACAATGAGCAGTTCTTC
- TRBJ2-1 - TRBV5-8 CASSFPLAKSYNEQFF TGTGCCAGCAGCTTCCCTCTAGCGAAGTCCTACAATGAGCAGTTCTTC
TRBD1 TRBJ2-7 many TRBV12-3/TRBV12-4 CASSSTGGYEQYF TGTGCCAGCAGTTCAACAGGGGGCTACGAGCAGTACTTC
TRBD2 TRBJ2-3 - TRBV29-1 CSGGLAGIPDTQYF TGCAGCGGAGGACTAGCGGGAATCCCAGATACGCAGTATTTT
- TRBJ1-4 - TRBV25-1 CASRDTGNEKLFF TGTGCCAGCAGGGACACCGGGAATGAAAAACTGTTTTTT
TRBD1 TRBJ2-7 - TRBV10-3 CASLGQDYEQYF TGTGCCAGCCTAGGACAGGACTACGAGCAGTACTTC
TRBD1 TRBJ2-7 - TRBV5-1 CASSTGQGLYEQYF TGCGCCAGCAGCACCGGACAGGGTCTATACGAGCAGTACTTC
TRBD2 TRBJ2-1 - TRBV29-1 CSVEARLAGGYQFF TGCAGCGTTGAAGCCCGGCTAGCGGGAGGGTATCAGTTCTTC
- TRBJ1-5 - TRBV20-1 CSARDLKDYSNQPQHF TGCAGTGCTAGAGATCTAAAGGATTATAGCAATCAGCCCCAGCATTTT
- TRBJ1-3 - TRBV6-1 CASSNSGNTIYF TGTGCCAGCAGCAACTCTGGAAACACCATATATTTT
- TRBJ1-2 few TRBV20-1 CSAPRGYTF TGCAGTGCTCCCCGGGGCTACACCTTC
- TRBJ1-1 few TRBV10-2 CASRSKEGRGTEAFF TGCGCCAGCAGGTCAAAGGAGGGCAGGGGCACTGAAGCTTTCTTT
- TRBJ1-2 - TRBV20-1 CSAPRGRDYGYTF TGCAGTGCCCCCAGGGGACGCGACTATGGCTACACCTTC
TRBD2 TRBJ2-1 - TRBV7-2 CASSQSGNSYNEQFF TGTGCCAGCAGCCAAAGCGGGAACTCCTACAATGAGCAGTTCTTC
- TRBJ2-5 - TRBV7-8 CASSQSWETQYF TGTGCCAGCAGCCAGAGTTGGGAGACCCAGTACTTC
- TRBJ1-1 few TRBV5-1 CASSLHGGLNTEAFF TGCGCCAGCAGCTTGCATGGGGGGTTGAACACTGAAGCTTTCTTT
- TRBJ2-1 - TRBV9 CASSAMTQTYNEQFF TGTGCCAGCAGCGCTATGACACAAACCTACAATGAGCAGTTCTTC
TRBD2 TRBJ2-4 - TRBV20-1 CSAITSGVAKNIQYF TGCAGTGCAATAACTAGCGGCGTAGCCAAAAACATTCAGTACTTC
- TRBJ2-1 - TRBV3-1 CASSQVTSYHNEQFF TGTGCCAGCAGCCAAGTGACTAGTTACCACAATGAGCAGTTCTTC
TRBD1 TRBJ2-3 - TRBV7-2 CASSLAWAGGYDTQYF TGTGCCAGCAGCTTAGCGTGGGCAGGGGGCTACGATACGCAGTATTTT